The 5 T cell receptor beta chains below were found in one sample sequenced in a study of immune evolution from preneoplasia to lung adenocarcinoma. The method was immunoSEQ multiplex PCR; TCRdb's version includes in-frame clones alone and lacks a portion of them. The data contain approximately 10,000 clones, around 75% of them singletons. Sample: FFPE minimally invasive lung adenocarcinoma tissue. The receptors here all came from an older donor with lung adenocarcinoma.

The chain has TRBV9 and TRBJ2-5; 10 bases align to TRBD2. V dropped 4 bases and J dropped 1; count of bases not matched to a gene: 7. The CDR3 loop spans 16 amino acids. From germline, CDR1 is SGDLS and CDR2 YYNGEE. The CDR3 loop reads CASSRGLAATQETQYF. The CDR3 DNA reads as TGTGCCAGCAGCCGCGGACTAGCGGCCACCCAAGAGACCCAGTACTTC.

The gene calls are TRBV4-2 and TRBJ2-3; 8 nucleotides agree with TRBD2. CDR1 is LGHNA, CDR2 YNFKEQ, per germline. Trimming cost V 0 bases and J 6 bases; bases outside gene matches: 8. The CDR3 loop spans 16 amino acids. The CDR3 DNA sequence: TGTGCCAGCAGCCAAGATTCAAGCGGGGGAGGGGATACGCAGTATTTT. Protein product: CASSQDSSGGGDTQYF.

This chain connects TRBV18 to TRBJ2-7; D gene uncertain. Looked up from germline, CDR1 is KGHSH and CDR2 is LQKENI. V lost 3 bases to trimming and J lost 4 bases, with 7 bases between them. This CDR3 has 12 residues. The chain's CDR3 is CASSPDTYEQYF. CDR3 DNA sequence: TGTGCCAGCTCACCTGACACTTACGAGCAGTACTTC.

The rearrangement links TRBV7-8 to TRBJ2-1, with TRBD2 as a possible D gene (5 bases). Trimming removed 6 bases from V and 5 bases from J, with 5 bases in between. CDR3 length: 11 amino acids. Germline V gene lookup returns CDR1 SGHVS and CDR2 FQNEAQ. The CDR3 bases are TGTGCCAGCAGGGGAGACAATGAGCAGTTCTTC. Translation: CASRGDNEQFF.

The chain recombines TRBV4-1 with TRBJ2-7; unclear D gene. The CDR3 is 14 residues long. Between the trimmed V and J ends, which lost 3 bases and 2 bases, there was a span of 11 bases. Germline CDR1 is MGHRA and CDR2 is YSYEKL. CDR3: CASSHLDLPYEQYF. The CDR3 DNA sequence: TGCGCCAGCAGCCACTTGGACCTTCCCTACGAGCAGTACTTC.